Included here is one TCR beta chain sequence, with context. As yet, its antigen is unknown. CDR1 KGHSH and CDR2 LQKENI come from the germline V gene. The CDR3 is made up of 13 amino acids. This sample was included in a study of monozygotic twins with inflammatory bowel disease. Notes on the study in general: Healthy twins showed more clonotype sharing with others than IBD patients, especially patients with disease activity. Evidence failed to back one strong IBD-linked signal or clonotype.

Template switching appended UMIs that held a 6-nucleotide sample barcode. TCRdb derives one entry per CDR3 protein from the 5' RACE reads, leaving out DNA. This repertoire includes just over 300,000 distinct CDR3 sequences. The sequence came from a human donor with ulcerative colitis or Crohn's disease, or a healthy co-twin of an affected twin (not recorded which). The specimen sequenced was blood. The genes are TRBV18 and TRBJ1-5. The CDR3 protein is CASSNYSNQPQHF.